The subject of this entry is one T cell receptor beta chain. The germline gives CDR1 SGHRS, CDR2 YFSETQ. Trimming removed 0 bases from V and 0 bases from J, with 10 bases in between. The CDR3 consists of 16 residues. As handled by the study authors: Reference gene primer amplification yielded estimated nucleated cell counts. The data were produced by immunoSEQ multiplex PCR, yet TCRdb's version contains in-frame clones alone and is incomplete. V, J and clone size were drawn from that table, and D and trimming were deduced from the DNA. The sample has 40,000 to 55,000 clones; more than 80% are singletons. The sample belongs to a study of blood T cell repertoires in COVID-19. Study at large: Specimens from acute and convalescent COVID-19 originated in the United States, Italy and Spain. The cDNA or gDNA used as material had been derived from T cells, B-cell-depleted T cells, or PBMCs.

The receptor was derived from a human donor in a cohort sampled during active COVID-19. Material: peripheral blood. The V call is TRBV5-1, the J call TRBJ2-1; no firm D call. CDR3 amino acids: CASSLGPKSSYNEQFF. DNA for the CDR3: TGCGCCAGCAGCTTGGGTCCAAAGAGCTCCTACAATGAGCAGTTCTTC. Supplemented by reference TRBV5-1 and TRBJ2-1, the full variable domain reads KAGVTQTPRYLIKTRGQQVTLSCSPISGHRSVSWYQQTPGQGLQFLFEYFSETQRNKGNFPGRFSGRQFSNSRSEMNVSTLELGDSALYLCASSLGPKSSYNEQFFGPGTRLTVL.